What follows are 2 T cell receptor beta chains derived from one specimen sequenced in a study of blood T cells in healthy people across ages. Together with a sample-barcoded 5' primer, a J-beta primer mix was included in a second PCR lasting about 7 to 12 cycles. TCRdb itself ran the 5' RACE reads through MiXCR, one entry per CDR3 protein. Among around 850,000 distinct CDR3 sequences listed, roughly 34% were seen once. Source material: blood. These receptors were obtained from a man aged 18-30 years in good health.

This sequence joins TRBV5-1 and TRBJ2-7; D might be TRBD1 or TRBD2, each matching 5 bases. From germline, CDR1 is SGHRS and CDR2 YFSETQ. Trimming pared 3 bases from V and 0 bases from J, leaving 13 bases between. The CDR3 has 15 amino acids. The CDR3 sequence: CASSWGSEVSYEQYF. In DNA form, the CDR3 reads TGCGCCAGCAGCTGGGGGTCGGAGGTCTCCTACGAGCAGTACTTC.

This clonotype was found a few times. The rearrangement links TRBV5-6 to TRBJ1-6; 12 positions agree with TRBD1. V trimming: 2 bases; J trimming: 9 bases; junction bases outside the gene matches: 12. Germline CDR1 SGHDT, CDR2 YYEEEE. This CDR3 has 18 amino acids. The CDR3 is CASSLRDRGPYGTSPLHF. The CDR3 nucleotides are TGTGCCAGCAGCTTACGGGACAGGGGGCCCTACGGTACTTCACCCCTCCACTTT.